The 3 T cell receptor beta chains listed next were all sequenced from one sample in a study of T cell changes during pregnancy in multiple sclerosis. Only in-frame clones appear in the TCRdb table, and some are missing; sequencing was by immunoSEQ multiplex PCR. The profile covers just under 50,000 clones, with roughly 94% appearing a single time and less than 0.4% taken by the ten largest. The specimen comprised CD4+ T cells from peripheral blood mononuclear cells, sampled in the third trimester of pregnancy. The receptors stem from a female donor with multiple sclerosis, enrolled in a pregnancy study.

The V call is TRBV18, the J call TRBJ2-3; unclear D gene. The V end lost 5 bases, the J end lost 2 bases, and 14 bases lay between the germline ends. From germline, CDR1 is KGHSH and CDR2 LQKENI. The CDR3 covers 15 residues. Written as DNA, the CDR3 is TGTGCCAGCTCAGGGTCGCGACTCTTCACAGATACGCAGTATTTT. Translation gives CASSGSRLFTDTQYF.

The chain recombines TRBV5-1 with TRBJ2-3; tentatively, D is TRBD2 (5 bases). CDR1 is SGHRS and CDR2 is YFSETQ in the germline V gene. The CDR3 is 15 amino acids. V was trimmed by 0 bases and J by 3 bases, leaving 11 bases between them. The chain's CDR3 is CASSLEASRTDTQYF. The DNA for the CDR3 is TGCGCCAGCAGCTTGGAGGCTAGCCGTACAGATACGCAGTATTTT.

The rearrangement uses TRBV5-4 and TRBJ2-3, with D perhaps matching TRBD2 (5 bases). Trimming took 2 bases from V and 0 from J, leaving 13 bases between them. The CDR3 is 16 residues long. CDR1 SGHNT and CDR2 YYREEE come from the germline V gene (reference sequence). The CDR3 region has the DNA TGTGCCAGCAGCTTTGGTACCCAGCGGAGCACAGATACGCAGTATTTT. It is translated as CASSFGTQRSTDTQYF. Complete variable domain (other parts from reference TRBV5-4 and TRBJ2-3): ETGVTQSPTHLIKTRGQQVTLRCSSQSGHNTVSWYQQALGQGPQFIFQYYREEENGRGNFPPRFSGLQFPNYSSELNVNALELDDSALYLCASSFGTQRSTDTQYFGPGTRLTVL.